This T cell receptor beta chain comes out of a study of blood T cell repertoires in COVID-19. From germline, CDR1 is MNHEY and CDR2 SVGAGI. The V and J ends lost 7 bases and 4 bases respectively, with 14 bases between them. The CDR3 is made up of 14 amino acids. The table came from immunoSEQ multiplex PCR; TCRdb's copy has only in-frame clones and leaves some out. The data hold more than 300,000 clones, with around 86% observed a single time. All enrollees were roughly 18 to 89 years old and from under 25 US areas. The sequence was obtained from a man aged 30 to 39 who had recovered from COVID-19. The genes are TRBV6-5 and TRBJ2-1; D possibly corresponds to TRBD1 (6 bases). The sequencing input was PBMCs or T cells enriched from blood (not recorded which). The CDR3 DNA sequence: TGTGCCAGCATCAGGGGCAGCGATTACAATGAGCAGTTCTTC. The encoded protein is CASIRGSDYNEQFF.